This TCR beta chain originates from a study of cytomegalovirus exposure and HLA in healthy donors. This CDR3 has 14 amino acids. Germline CDR1 and CDR2: SGHRS and YFSETQ. Germline trimming cut 7 bases from V and 0 bases from J; bases unmatched to any gene: 3. PCR primers comprised 60 Vbeta and 13 Jbeta primers. The data were produced by immunoSEQ multiplex PCR, yet TCRdb's version contains in-frame clones alone and is incomplete. This table holds about 100,000 clones, over 9.5% found once. This clone turned up a few times. Sequencing was done on a sample of PBMCs. This clonotype was sampled from a man aged 35 to 55 in good health and CMV-seropositive. V is TRBV5-1 and J is TRBJ2-1, with 8 bases identical to TRBD2. The CDR3 sequence: CASERESSYNEQFF. The DNA of the CDR3 is TGCGCCAGCGAGCGGGAGAGCTCCTACAATGAGCAGTTCTTC.